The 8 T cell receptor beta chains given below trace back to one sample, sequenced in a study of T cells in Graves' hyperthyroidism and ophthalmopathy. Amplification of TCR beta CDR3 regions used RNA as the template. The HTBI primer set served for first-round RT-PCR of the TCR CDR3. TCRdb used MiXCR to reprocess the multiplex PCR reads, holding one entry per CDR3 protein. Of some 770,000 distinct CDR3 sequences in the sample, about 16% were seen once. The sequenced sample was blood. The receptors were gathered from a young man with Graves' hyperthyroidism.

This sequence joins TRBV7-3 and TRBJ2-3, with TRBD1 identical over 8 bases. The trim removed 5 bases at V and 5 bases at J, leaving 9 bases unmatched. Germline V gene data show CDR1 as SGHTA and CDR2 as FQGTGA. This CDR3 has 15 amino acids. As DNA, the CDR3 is TGTGCCAGCAGCCCAGGGGGCAGGGTAAAAGATACGCAGTATTTT. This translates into CASSPGGRVKDTQYF.

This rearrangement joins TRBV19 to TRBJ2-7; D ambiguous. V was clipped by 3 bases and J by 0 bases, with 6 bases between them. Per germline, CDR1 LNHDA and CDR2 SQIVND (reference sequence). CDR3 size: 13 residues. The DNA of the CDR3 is TGTGCCAGTAGTATCTACTACTCCTACGAGCAGTACTTC. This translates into CASSIYYSYEQYF.

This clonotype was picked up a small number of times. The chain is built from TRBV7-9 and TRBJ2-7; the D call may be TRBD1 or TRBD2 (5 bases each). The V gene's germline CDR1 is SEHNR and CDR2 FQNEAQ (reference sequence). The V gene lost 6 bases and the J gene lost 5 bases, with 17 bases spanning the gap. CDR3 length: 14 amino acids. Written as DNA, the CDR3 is TGTGCCAGCAGTGTAGGCTACAGGCGGGACGAGCAGTACTTC. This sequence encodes CASSVGYRRDEQYF.

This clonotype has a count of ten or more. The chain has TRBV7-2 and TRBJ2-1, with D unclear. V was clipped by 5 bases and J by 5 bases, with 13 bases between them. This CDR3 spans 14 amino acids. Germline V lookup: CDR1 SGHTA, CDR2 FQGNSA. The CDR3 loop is CASSLGPVNNEQFF. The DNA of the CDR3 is TGTGCCAGCAGCCTTGGCCCCGTAAACAATGAGCAGTTCTTC.

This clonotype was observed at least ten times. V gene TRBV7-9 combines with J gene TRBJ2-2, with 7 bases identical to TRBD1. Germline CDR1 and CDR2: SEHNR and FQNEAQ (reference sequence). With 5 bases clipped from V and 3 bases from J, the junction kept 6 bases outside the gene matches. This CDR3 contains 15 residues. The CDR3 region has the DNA TGTGCCAGCAGCCAGGACAGGAGAGACACCGGGGAGCTGTTTTTT. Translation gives CASSQDRRDTGELFF.

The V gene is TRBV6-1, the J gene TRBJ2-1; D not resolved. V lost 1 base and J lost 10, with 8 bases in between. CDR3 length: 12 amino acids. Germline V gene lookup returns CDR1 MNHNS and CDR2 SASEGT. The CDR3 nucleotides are TGTGCCAGCAGTGAAGGGGGAATGGAGCAGTTCTTC. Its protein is CASSEGGMEQFF.

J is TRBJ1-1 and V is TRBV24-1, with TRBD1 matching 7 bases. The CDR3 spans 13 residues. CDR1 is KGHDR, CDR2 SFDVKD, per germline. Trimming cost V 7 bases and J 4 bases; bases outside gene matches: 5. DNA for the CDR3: TGTGCCACCAGAAGAGGGGACAGCACTGAAGCTTTCTTT. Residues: CATRRGDSTEAFF.

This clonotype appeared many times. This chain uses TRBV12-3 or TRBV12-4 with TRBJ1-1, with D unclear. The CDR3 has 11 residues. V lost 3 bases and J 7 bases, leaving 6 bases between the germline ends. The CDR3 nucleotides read TGTGCCAGCAGTTTTTTGGATGAAGCTTTCTTT. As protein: CASSFLDEAFF.